This T cell receptor beta chain was recorded in a study of CD8+ T cells in alopecia areata listed by TCRdb under 2018. Describing the broader study: The treated patients, all with moderate-to-severe alopecia areata, were enrolled in an open-label pilot trial of oral tofacitinib given at 5 to 10 mg twice daily. Patients received tofacitinib for 6 to 18 months and were then followed off drug for 6 months to check for delayed response and recurrence. Disease severity in treated patients was measured with the SALT score, which quantifies the percentage of affected scalp surface area. The study used high-throughput TCRbeta sequencing to examine T cell clonal expansion in alopecia areata, in both the C3H/HeJ mouse model and human patients. On the human side, TCRbeta sequencing was run on scalp tissue and on sorted CD4+ and CD8+ peripheral blood T cells from healthy controls and from alopecia areata patients with either patchy or totalis/universalis disease. Biopsies were taken from tofacitinib-treated patients at baseline and at 4 and 24 weeks of treatment, and a later scalp biopsy was taken in several of the tofacitinib-treated patients. Clonality in the scalp was compared among normal scalp (n=4), patchy alopecia areata scalp (n=8), and alopecia totalis/universalis scalp (n=8). RNA came from the PAXgene miRNA kit for fixed scalp, the miRNeasy kit for PBMCs, and the RNeasy kit for mouse skin. Amplification of TCRbeta CDR3 regions was done by immunoSEQ multiplex PCR using 35 Vbeta forward primers and 13 Jbeta reverse primers.

V is clipped by 6 bases and J by 0 bases, and the sequence between their germline boundaries is 9 bases long. The germline V gene supplies CDR1 MNHEY and CDR2 SVGAGI. The CDR3 runs 15 residues from the cysteine to the phenylalanine. Of all the DNA, just the CDR3 is kept, 45 bases in frame from base 1. The sample's time point label is to be understood as: less than 30 weeks on oral tofacitinib. The treatment or condition label, read with the paper, signifies: oral pan-JAK inhibitor, 5-10 mg twice daily. Lesional scalp punch biopsies and peripheral blood were collected from alopecia areata patients. PBMCs were isolated by density centrifugation and stained for CD3, CD4 and CD8, after which CD4+ and CD8+ T cells were sorted on a FACSAria. The library was built by means of the immunoSEQ multiplex PCR assay. For TCR sequencing, RNA was extracted from every sample and reverse transcribed into cDNA to serve as template. SuperScript III was used to make first-strand cDNA, primed with a 2:1 mix of oligo-dT and random hexamers. Amplification bias was assessed with a synthetic immune receptor repertoire, and residual bias was removed computationally. On the study's bioinformatics: After raw reads were preprocessed to remove errors, the CDR3 was defined following IMGT conventions as running from the conserved cysteine to phenylalanine. To get clonality, Shannon entropy was normalized by log2 of the number of productive unique TCRs and the result was subtracted from 1. Whether each scalp clone was CD4 or CD8 was inferred by checking scalp TCRbeta sequences against the CD4 and CD8 repertoires from sorted blood. TCRdb provides this immuneACCESS table in a form limited to in-frame rearrangements. Some clones are lacking; in checked studies, under half of them reflect an unresolved V gene, and why the rest are absent is not known. V, J and clone size are those of that table, while D and trimming were read from the DNA. This sample lists 110,000 or so clones; roughly 50% were detected once. 3% to 3.5% of the sample lies in the top ten.

The paper's findings and limits, for the study overall: During tofacitinib treatment, many expanded lesional clones remained in scalp and blood, and this persistence may partly explain relapse after treatment is stopped. Compared with normal scalp, lesional scalp, particularly in alopecia totalis/universalis, had higher clonality and more expanded CD8+ clones, which suggests antigenic drive. Because the treated cohort was small and had just a single nonresponder, larger studies are needed to establish links between baseline CD8+ expansion and response. Shared TCR sequences between patients were less evident than in mice, which may be partly attributable to HLA diversity in the patient population. Resident alphabeta T cells in normal human skin are also sequenced, complicating scalp TCR repertoire analysis, unlike mouse skin dominated by gammadelta T cells. Scalp clonality and the number of expanded CD8+ clones among the top 100 scalp clones were significantly decreased by tofacitinib.

Concerning this clone: There is no known antigen for this receptor. Within one base of it there is no much larger clone, and no base qualities were kept.

The TCR comes from a human donor with alopecia areata. The sequence is built from TRBV6-5 and TRBJ2-6; no D segment can be confidently identified. This sample comprised CD4+ T cells sorted from blood, obtained at week 24, from a patient treated with tofacitinib. This receptor has the CDR3 CASRVVHSGANVLTF. The DNA is as follows: TGTGCCAGCAGGGTGGTCCACTCTGGGGCCAACGTCCTGACTTTC.